Presented here are 15 T cell receptor beta chains from one specimen sequenced in a study of CD8+CD57+ T cells in acquired aplastic anemia. In patients chosen for sequencing, flow cytometry had shown CD8+CD57+ cell expansion. For CDR3 and TCR beta VDJ profiling, genomic DNA was the template used. MiXCR was run by TCRdb on the reads, yielding one entry per CDR3 protein. The sample records some 150,000 distinct CDR3 sequences, 47% being singletons. Source material: sorted CD4+, CD8+, or CD8+CD57+ T cells (not recorded which) from PBMCs. All receptors derive from a human donor with aplastic anemia.

The chain has TRBV5-1 and TRBJ2-7; tentatively, D is TRBD1 or TRBD2 (5 bases each). Germline V CDR1 and CDR2: SGHRS, YFSETQ. V shed 4 bases and J shed 6 bases, with 20 bases lying between them. This CDR3 is 15 amino acids long. Here the CDR3 reads CASSELRGSSREQYF. In nucleotides, the CDR3 is TGCGCCAGCAGCGAACTTCGGGGCAGCTCCCGCGAGCAGTACTTC. Variable domain in full (rest from reference TRBV5-1 and TRBJ2-7): KAGVTQTPRYLIKTRGQQVTLSCSPISGHRSVSWYQQTPGQGLQFLFEYFSETQRNKGNFPGRFSGRQFSNSRSEMNVSTLELGDSALYLCASSELRGSSREQYFGPGTRLTVT.

The J gene is TRBJ2-7, the V gene TRBV4-1; no reliable D call. The germline gives CDR1 MGHRA, CDR2 YSYEKL. V was shortened by 1 base and J by 5 bases, with 3 bases between the two germline ends. CDR3 length equals 11 residues. CDR3 in amino acids: CASSQANEQYF. The CDR3 nucleotides read TGCGCCAGCAGCCAAGCGAACGAGCAGTACTTC.

This clonotype came up many times. The V call is TRBV15, the J call TRBJ1-3, with D unclear. The CDR3 extends over 15 amino acids. V lost 0 bases, J lost 2 bases, and 8 bases lay in between. The V gene's germline CDR1 is LNHNV and CDR2 YYDKDF (reference sequence). CDR3 coding DNA: TGTGCCACCAGCAGAGATAAGGGAGCTGGAAACACCATATATTTT. It is translated as CATSRDKGAGNTIYF.

The chain carries TRBV24-1 and TRBJ2-5; D is unclear. The CDR3 contains 14 residues. Germline V gene lookup returns CDR1 KGHDR and CDR2 SFDVKD. Trimming cost V 3 bases and J 5 bases, with 12 bases left between them. DNA of the CDR3: TGTGCCACCAGTGATCCCTCTCGGATCGAGACCCAGTACTTC. It specifies CATSDPSRIETQYF.

This clonotype was seen ten or more times. The chain employs TRBV2 and TRBJ2-3; 8 bases map to TRBD2. The CDR3 consists of 14 residues. The germline CDR1 and CDR2 sequences are SNHLY and FYNNEI. Losses at the gene ends were 4 bases for V and 6 bases for J; bases not matched to a gene: 6. This CDR3 reads CASSGAGGEDTQYF. Here the CDR3 DNA reads TGTGCCAGCAGTGGCGCGGGGGGCGAGGATACGCAGTATTTT.

This clonotype has at least ten counts. The chain recombines TRBV20-1 with TRBJ2-1, with 7 bases aligning to TRBD1. This CDR3 contains 13 residues. Germline assignment: CDR1 DFQATT and CDR2 SNEGSKA (reference sequence). Trimming removed 6 bases from V and 1 base from J; junction bases left unmatched: 3. The CDR3 spells CSARGFSYNEQFF. The CDR3 DNA follows: TGCAGTGCCAGGGGGTTTTCCTACAATGAGCAGTTCTTC.

In the case of this clonotype: A read error may explain this, as a much larger clone is one base away. V and J are TRBV7-8 and TRBJ2-7; 7 bases are shared with TRBD2. Germline V gene data show CDR1 as SGHVS and CDR2 as FQNEAQ. The CDR3 totals 14 residues. CDR3 region: CASSLSLADYKQYF. The CDR3 nucleotides are TGTGCCAGCAGCTTAAGCCTAGCGGACTACAAGCAGTACTTC.

This clonotype has a count of ten or more. V gene TRBV14 combines with J gene TRBJ2-1; possibly TRBD1 for D (7 bases). V lost 8 bases to trimming and J lost 9 bases, with 23 bases between them. Germline V CDR1 and CDR2: SGHDN, FVKESK. The length of the CDR3 is 15 residues. DNA of the CDR3: TGTGCCAGCCTCCTTGCAGGGGGGAGCGGTGGTGAGCAGTTCTTC. The encoded protein is CASLLAGGSGGEQFF.

This rearrangement joins TRBV12-3 or TRBV12-4 to TRBJ1-5; D is uncertain. Trimming pared 6 bases from V and 8 bases from J, leaving 17 bases between. This CDR3 is built from 14 residues. CDR3 region: CASSPGVNREPQHF. The DNA of the CDR3 is TGTGCCAGCAGCCCTGGAGTGAATAGGGAGCCCCAGCATTTT.

V usage is TRBV24-1 and J usage is TRBJ2-2, with D uncertain. V was cut by 4 bases and J by 6 bases, with 11 bases left in between. The CDR3 consists of 14 residues. Germline assignment: CDR1 KGHDR and CDR2 SFDVKD. The CDR3 DNA follows: TGTGCCACCAGTGACGCTTCAGGTGCCGGGGAGCTGTTTTTT. Its translation: CATSDASGAGELFF.

The DNA of the CDR3 is TGTGCCATCAGTGAGGACAGGGAAGTTTCACCCCTCCACTTT. Protein product: CAISEDREVSPLHF. This sequence joins TRBV10-3 and TRBJ1-6, with 7 bases that match TRBD1. The CDR3 sequence is 14 residues long. Germline CDR1 reads ENHRY; CDR2 reads SYGVKD. V shed 2 bases and J 9 bases; nucleotides not matched to a gene: 4.

The chain employs TRBV10-3 and TRBJ2-1, with 11 bases lining up with TRBD2. The trim removed 6 bases at V and 8 bases at J, leaving 9 bases unmatched. This CDR3 is 15 amino acids long. CDR1 is ENHRY, CDR2 SYGVKD, per germline. The CDR3 coding sequence is TGTGCCATCAGGTTTAGCGGGAGGGCTGCGGATGAGCAGTTCTTC. Protein sequence: CAIRFSGRAADEQFF.

A word on this clonotype: The junction departs from the called germline gene at one end, perhaps through a read error. This chain joins TRBV12-3 or TRBV12-4 and TRBJ2-5; 11 bases match TRBD2. This CDR3 comprises 15 residues. The CDR3 loop reads CASSLTTSGIGTQYF. The CDR3 coding sequence is TGCGCCAGCAGTTTAACGACTAGCGGGATAGGGACCCAGTACTTC.

A note on this clonotype: One junction end does not reproduce the germline sequence, and a read error may be involved. The chain employs TRBV4-1 and TRBJ2-7, with D perhaps assigned TRBD1 or TRBD2 (5 bases each). Germline assignment: CDR1 MGHRA and CDR2 YSYEKL. The CDR3 loop spans 13 amino acids. The CDR3 region has the DNA TGTGCCAGCAGCCCCGGGGCAGGTGGCGAGCAGTACTTC. It specifies CASSPGAGGEQYF.

This sequence joins TRBV5-6 and TRBJ2-7; 9 bases line up with TRBD2. J was trimmed by 4 bases and V by 2 bases; bases with no gene match: 7. Germline V gene data show CDR1 as SGHDT and CDR2 as YYEEEE. This CDR3 has 15 residues. CDR3: CASSLEGGGVYEQYF. The CDR3 DNA sequence: TGTGCCAGCAGCTTAGAAGGCGGGGGGGTATACGAGCAGTACTTC.